This T cell receptor (beta chain) was obtained from a study of blood T cell repertoires in COVID-19. Background on the study: There were acute and convalescent COVID-19 samples, and they came from the United States, Italy and Spain. PBMCs, B-cell-depleted T cells, or T cells provided the cDNA or gDNA that made up the material.

This CDR3 is built from 14 residues. Germline V gene lookup returns CDR1 GTSNPN and CDR2 SVGIG (reference sequence). The V end lost 1 base, the J end lost 7 bases, and 13 bases lay between the germline ends. Source study methods: Reference gene primer amplification in the assay estimated nucleated cell counts. Some clones are missing from TCRdb's copy, which holds only in-frame ones; the method was immunoSEQ multiplex PCR. Clone size and V and J calls were adopted from that table, with D and trimming inferred from the DNA. In the table there are fewer than 400,000 clones, 80% to 90% of which are singletons.

Material for sequencing was PBMCs or T cells enriched from blood (not recorded which). The gene calls are TRBV30 and TRBJ1-4; D unresolved. The origin of this receptor is a woman aged 18-30 years who had recovered from COVID-19. The CDR3 here is CAWSGRQLAEKLFF. In DNA, the CDR3 is TGTGCCTGGAGTGGTCGGCAGCTAGCTGAAAAACTGTTTTTT.